Below, 29 T cell receptor beta chains from the same sample are listed, as sequenced in a study of response to subunit inactivated influenza vaccine. TCRdb independently ran MiXCR on the RT-PCR reads; one entry per CDR3 protein. The sample yields approximately 490,000 distinct CDR3 sequences, approximately 7.3% seen once. The specimen comprised PBMCs from blood, sampled less than 30 months after vaccination. The origin of the receptors is a man aged 50 to 69 who received an inactivated influenza vaccine.

This clonotype came up a few times. This chain joins TRBV27 and TRBJ2-1; D may be TRBD2 (6 bases). CDR3 length: 15 amino acids. CDR1 is MNHEY, CDR2 SMNVEV, per germline (reference sequence). The ends were cut back, 2 bases at V and 9 bases at J, with 17 bases in the middle. The CDR3 is CASSLKAGVSSEQFF. As DNA, the CDR3 is TGTGCCAGCAGTTTAAAAGCGGGTGTTTCATCTGAGCAGTTCTTC.

This chain uses TRBV29-1 with TRBJ2-3; 9 bases agree with TRBD2. J gave up 5 bases and V 3 bases, and 3 bases lay outside the gene matches. The CDR3 contains 13 residues. CDR1 and CDR2 from the germline V gene are SQVTM and ANQGSEA. The CDR3 DNA reads TGCAGCGTTGACGGACTAGCGAAAGATACGCAGTATTTT. Its translation: CSVDGLAKDTQYF.

This clonotype was detected ten times or more. The CDR3 spells CASSLVGTSDYNEQFF. CDR3 coding DNA: TGTGCCAGCAGCTTAGTTGGGACTAGCGATTACAATGAGCAGTTCTTC. The chain uses TRBV11-3 and TRBJ2-1, with 10 bases aligning to TRBD2. V trimming: 1 base; J trimming: 4 bases; junction bases outside the gene matches: 4. The CDR3 loop spans 16 amino acids. Germline assignment: CDR1 SGHNT and CDR2 YENEEA. Drawing the rest from reference TRBV11-3 and TRBJ2-1, the complete variable domain is EAGVVQSPRYKIIEKKQPVAFWCNPISGHNTLYWYLQNLGQGPELLIRYENEEAVDDSQLPKDRFSAERLKGVDSTLKIQPAELGDSAVYLCASSLVGTSDYNEQFFGPGTRLTVL.

This clonotype was seen a few times. The rearrangement joins TRBV12-3 or TRBV12-4 to TRBJ1-5; D unclear. Deletions cut 1 base from V and 9 bases from J, with 16 bases between. The CDR3 contains 15 residues. The CDR3 DNA reads TGTGCCAGCAGTTTAGGGCGCGCCTCAGCGGGGCCCCAGCATTTT. It translates to CASSLGRASAGPQHF.

This rearrangement joins TRBV20-1 to TRBJ2-3, with 10 bases matching TRBD2. There are 16 residues in the CDR3. Germline V gene sequence: CDR1 DFQATT, CDR2 SNEGSKA (reference sequence). J lost 4 bases, V lost 1 base, and 8 bases had no gene match. CDR3 residues: CSARGTSGVRSDTQYF. The CDR3 coding sequence is TGCAGTGCTAGAGGAACTAGCGGGGTCAGGTCAGATACGCAGTATTTT.

This clonotype appeared many times. The V and J genes are TRBV12-3 or TRBV12-4 and TRBJ2-3, with a possible D match to TRBD2 (5 bases). CDR3 length: 14 residues. Trimming removed 7 bases from V and 5 bases from J, with 16 bases in between. This chain's CDR3 is CASNEGGTIDTQYF. As DNA, the CDR3 is TGTGCCAGCAACGAAGGAGGCACAATAGATACGCAGTATTTT.

This clonotype was observed a handful of times. The V and J genes are TRBV9 and TRBJ2-7; D unresolved. V was shortened by 2 bases and J by 5 bases, with 14 bases between the two germline ends. The CDR3 covers 14 residues. The V gene's germline CDR1 is SGDLS and CDR2 YYNGEE. The CDR3 nucleotides are TGTGCCAGCAGCGTTAGTCCATCCCATGACGAGCAGTACTTC. It encodes CASSVSPSHDEQYF.

This clonotype was counted many times. The J gene is TRBJ1-1, the V gene TRBV28; weak D call: TRBD1 (5 bases). Looked up from germline, CDR1 is MDHEN and CDR2 is SYDVKM. The length of the CDR3 is 15 residues. V lost 6 bases to trimming and J lost 0 bases, with 14 bases between them. The CDR3 loop is CASRIGRAMNTEAFF. The CDR3 bases are TGTGCCAGCAGGATTGGCAGGGCGATGAACACTGAAGCTTTCTTT. Full variable domain (outside the CDR3, taken from reference TRBV28 and TRBJ1-1): DVKVTQSSRYLVKRTGEKVFLECVQDMDHENMFWYRQDPGLGLRLIYFSYDVKMKEKGDIPEGYSVSREKKERFSLILESASTNQTSMYLCASRIGRAMNTEAFFGQGTRLTVV.

The chain links TRBV6-1 to TRBJ2-3; D gene ambiguous. The CDR3 sequence is 14 residues long. Trimming took 4 bases from V and 0 from J, leaving 8 bases between them. The V gene's germline CDR1 is MNHNS and CDR2 SASEGT. As DNA, the CDR3 is TGTGCCAGCAGTGGACCTTACAGCACAGATACGCAGTATTTT. This codes for CASSGPYSTDTQYF.

This clonotype has more than one count but fewer than ten. The chain employs TRBV6-6 and TRBJ1-5; D unclear. Germline V gene sequence: CDR1 MNHNY, CDR2 SVGAGI (reference sequence). The CDR3 runs 12 residues. Trimming removed 8 bases from V and 6 bases from J, with 11 bases in between. The CDR3 protein is CASGIQVQPQHF. Written as DNA, the CDR3 is TGTGCCAGCGGCATTCAGGTTCAGCCCCAGCATTTT.

This clonotype was detected ten times or more. The gene calls are TRBV28 and TRBJ2-5; tentative D call: TRBD1 (6 bases). The germline V gene encodes CDR1 MDHEN and CDR2 SYDVKM. The CDR3 loop spans 13 amino acids. The V end lost 6 bases, the J end lost 1 base, and 9 bases lay between the germline ends. CDR3 coding DNA: TGTGCCAGCAGGCAGGGGTTCCAAGAGACCCAGTACTTC. Translating gives CASRQGFQETQYF.

V usage is TRBV20-1 and J usage is TRBJ1-1; D remains unclear. V lost 5 bases to trimming and J lost 3 bases, with 10 bases between them. This CDR3 contains 12 residues. Germline V gene data show CDR1 as DFQATT and CDR2 as SNEGSKA (reference sequence). Here the CDR3 reads CSAGPRDTEAFF. CDR3 coding DNA: TGCAGTGCTGGGCCTAGGGACACTGAAGCTTTCTTT.

This clonotype was seen many times. The J gene is TRBJ2-3, the V gene TRBV6-2 or TRBV6-3, with a weak D call TRBD1 (5 bases). From germline, CDR1 is MNHEY and CDR2 SVGEGT. This CDR3 has 15 amino acids. V shed 4 bases and J shed 0 bases, with 11 bases lying between them. The CDR3 bases are TGTGCCAGCAGTTTCGGCAGGACAAGCACAGATACGCAGTATTTT. Translated: CASSFGRTSTDTQYF.

This clonotype turned up a few times. The chain links TRBV19 to TRBJ2-3; D uncertain. The CDR3 consists of 15 residues. V lost 9 bases to trimming and J lost 5 bases, with 21 bases between them. Per the germline V gene, CDR1 is LNHDA and CDR2 is SQIVND (reference sequence). This chain's CDR3 is CASNNPGQKRDTQYF. CDR3 sequence (DNA): TGTGCCAGCAACAACCCCGGGCAGAAGAGAGATACGCAGTATTTT. The variable domain in full, with the rest retrieved from reference TRBV19 and TRBJ2-3, is DGGITQSPKYLFRKEGQNVTLSCEQNLNHDAMYWYRQDPGQGLRLIYYSQIVNDFQKGDIAEGYSVSREKKESFPLTVTSAQKNPTAFYLCASNNPGQKRDTQYFGPGTRLTVL.

This clonotype appeared a few times. The V call is TRBV7-2, the J call TRBJ2-4, with 7 bases lining up with TRBD2. V was clipped by 5 bases and J by 6 bases; unmatched bases: 4. This CDR3 is 13 amino acids long. Germline V CDR1 and CDR2: SGHTA, FQGNSA. CDR3 DNA: TGTGCCAGCAGCCGGGGGGAGGGAAACATTCAGTACTTC. Protein product: CASSRGEGNIQYF.

Ten or more counts support this clonotype. The chain uses TRBV5-1 and TRBJ1-1, with D possibly TRBD1 on 6 matching bases. V was trimmed by 6 bases and J by 0 bases, leaving 9 bases between them. Per the germline V gene, CDR1 is SGHRS and CDR2 is YFSETQ. CDR3 length: 13 amino acids. CDR3 protein: CASTQGLNTEAFF. Written as DNA, the CDR3 is TGCGCCAGCACACAGGGCTTGAACACTGAAGCTTTCTTT.

At least ten counts were recorded for this clonotype. The chain is built from TRBV7-6 and TRBJ1-2, with D maybe TRBD1 (5 bases). V lost 5 bases to trimming and J lost 6 bases, with 22 bases between them. This CDR3 is built from 16 residues. The germline CDR1 and CDR2 sequences are SGHVS and FNYEAQ. CDR3 bases: TGTGCCAGCAGCCCAATTTTAGGGGACCCCGGCCATGGCTACACCTTC. It encodes CASSPILGDPGHGYTF.

A few counts support this clonotype. The rearrangement links TRBV5-4 to TRBJ1-4, with a weak D call TRBD1 (6 bases). Germline V gene lookup returns CDR1 SGHNT and CDR2 YYREEE (reference sequence). Trimming shortened V by 4 bases and J by 0 bases, and 10 bases separated the two germline ends. The CDR3 sequence is 15 residues long. The CDR3 protein is CASSRQATTNEKLFF. The CDR3, as DNA: TGTGCCAGCAGCCGACAGGCAACAACTAATGAAAAACTGTTTTTT.

This clonotype occurred a few times. The rearrangement links TRBV6-1 to TRBJ1-5; 7 nucleotides agree with TRBD1. This CDR3 region has 14 residues. V lost 7 bases and J lost 2; bases outside the gene matches: 5. The germline V gene encodes CDR1 MNHNS and CDR2 SASEGT. CDR3: CASKEGAGNQPQHF. The CDR3 DNA reads TGTGCCAGCAAGGAGGGGGCAGGCAATCAGCCCCAGCATTTT.

The chain is built from TRBV5-1 and TRBJ2-2; 8 nucleotides line up with TRBD1. The CDR3 has 18 amino acids. The trim removed 6 bases at V and 5 bases at J, leaving 18 bases unmatched. The germline gives CDR1 SGHRS, CDR2 YFSETQ. CDR3 protein: CASTAEGQATRRTGELFF. CDR3 coding DNA: TGCGCCAGCACCGCCGAGGGACAGGCGACCCGGAGGACCGGGGAGCTGTTTTTT. The full variable domain, its missing parts supplied by reference TRBV5-1 and TRBJ2-2, is KAGVTQTPRYLIKTRGQQVTLSCSPISGHRSVSWYQQTPGQGLQFLFEYFSETQRNKGNFPGRFSGRQFSNSRSEMNVSTLELGDSALYLCASTAEGQATRRTGELFFGEGSRLTVL.

J is TRBJ2-2 and V is TRBV12-3 or TRBV12-4; TRBD2 matches at 13 bases. The CDR3 covers 18 residues. J was trimmed by 4 bases and V by 4 bases; bases with no gene match: 9. Here the CDR3 DNA reads TGTGCCAGCAGTTCCGGGACTAGCGGGGCCTTGGGCACCGGGGAGCTGTTTTTT. It yields the protein CASSSGTSGALGTGELFF.

This clonotype was detected a few times. The chain joins TRBV6-2 or TRBV6-3 to TRBJ2-7, with D hard to call. Germline assignment: CDR1 MNHEY and CDR2 SVGEGT. V was trimmed by 5 bases and J by 5 bases, leaving 13 bases between them. This CDR3 is 13 amino acids long. For the CDR3, the DNA is TGTGCCAGCAGTGCGACCTTATACAACGAGCAGTACTTC. This sequence encodes CASSATLYNEQYF.

In its sample, this clonotype was seen many times. V gene TRBV20-1 combines with J gene TRBJ2-1; no reliable D call. CDR3 size: 13 residues. The germline V gene has CDR1 DFQATT and CDR2 SNEGSKA (reference sequence). V was trimmed by 7 bases and J by 7 bases, leaving 17 bases between them. CDR3: CSGGDWGTNEQFF. The CDR3 DNA is TGCAGTGGTGGAGATTGGGGAACTAATGAGCAGTTCTTC.

This clonotype was picked up many times. The CDR3 DNA reads as TGTGCCATCAGTATTGGACTAGCGGACAATGAGCAGTTCTTC. It codes for CAISIGLADNEQFF. This chain uses TRBV10-3 with TRBJ2-1, with 10 positions matching TRBD2. V trimming: 5 bases; J trimming: 5 bases; junction bases outside the gene matches: 3. Germline lookup yields CDR1 ENHRY and CDR2 SYGVKD. The CDR3 spans 14 residues.

This clonotype was seen a handful of times. The chain couples TRBV3-1 to TRBJ2-7; the match to TRBD1 covers 7 bases. V was pared by 5 bases and J by 1 base, with 8 bases of the junction left unmatched. The CDR3 has 15 residues. The V gene's germline CDR1 is LGHDT and CDR2 YNNKEL (reference sequence). CDR3 in DNA: TGTGCCAGCAGCTTCCGGACAGGTAGATCCTACGAGCAGTACTTC. This translates into CASSFRTGRSYEQYF.

At least ten counts were recorded for this clonotype. The V and J genes are TRBV11-3 and TRBJ2-2; D is unclear. The V gene's germline CDR1 is SGHNT and CDR2 YENEEA. This CDR3 contains 12 residues. Trimming stripped 6 bases from V and 7 bases from J, with 9 bases between. The CDR3 spells CASSHSGGELFF. The CDR3 DNA follows: TGTGCCAGCAGTCATTCCGGCGGGGAGCTGTTTTTT.

This clonotype was counted many times. The rearrangement links TRBV29-1 to TRBJ2-5, with 8 bases identical to TRBD2. The CDR3 runs 12 residues. The germline V gene encodes CDR1 SQVTM and CDR2 ANQGSEA. J gave up 1 base and V 5 bases, and 0 bases lay outside the gene matches. CDR3 region: CSVTSGQETQYF. The CDR3 bases are TGCAGCGTTACTAGCGGCCAAGAGACCCAGTACTTC.

This clonotype has just a few counts. The chain recombines TRBV11-2 with TRBJ2-4; D gene uncertain. With 0 bases removed from V and 2 bases from J, the gap between germline ends came to 17 bases. This CDR3 contains 18 residues. Per germline, CDR1 SGHAT and CDR2 FQNNGV. In nucleotides, the CDR3 is TGTGCCAGCAGCTTAGAGTTTAGCATGGTGACGACCAAAAACATTCAGTACTTC. Translated: CASSLEFSMVTTKNIQYF.

The V and J genes are TRBV7-9 and TRBJ2-7, with 12 bases matching TRBD2. The V gene end was trimmed by 4 bases and the J gene end by 4 bases; junction bases not matched to a gene: 8. The CDR3 totals 16 residues. Per germline, CDR1 SEHNR and CDR2 FQNEAQ (reference sequence). CDR3 in DNA: TGTGCCAGCAGCTCCCCGACTAGCGGGAGAGGGTACGAGCAGTACTTC. It yields the protein CASSSPTSGRGYEQYF.